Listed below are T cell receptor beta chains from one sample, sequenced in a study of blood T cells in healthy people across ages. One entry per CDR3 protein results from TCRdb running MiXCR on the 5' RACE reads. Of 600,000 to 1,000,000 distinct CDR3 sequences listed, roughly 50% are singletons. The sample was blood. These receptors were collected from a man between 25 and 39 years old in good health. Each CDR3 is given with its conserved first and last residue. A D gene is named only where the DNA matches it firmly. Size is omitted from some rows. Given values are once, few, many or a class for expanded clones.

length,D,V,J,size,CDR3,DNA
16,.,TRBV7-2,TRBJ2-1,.,CASSSRLVNLYNEQFF,TGTGCCAGCAGCTCGCGACTAGTGAACCTCTACAATGAGCAGTTCTTC
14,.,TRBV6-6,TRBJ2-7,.,CASRPGHNSYEQYF,TGTGCCAGCAGACCGGGACATAATTCCTACGAGCAGTACTTC
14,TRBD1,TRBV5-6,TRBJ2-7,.,CASSSTGDPYEQYF,TGTGCCAGCAGCTCGACAGGGGATCCCTACGAGCAGTACTTC
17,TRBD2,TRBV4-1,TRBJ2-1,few,CASSQDPSGSSYNEQFF,TGCGCCAGCAGCCAAGATCCTAGCGGGAGCTCCTACAATGAGCAGTTCTTC
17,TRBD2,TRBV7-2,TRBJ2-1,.,CASSLEVVSGRSNEQFF,TGTGCCAGCAGCTTAGAGGTTGTTAGCGGGAGGAGCAATGAGCAGTTCTTC
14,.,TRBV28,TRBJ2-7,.,CASSFRGPPYEQYF,TGTGCCAGCAGTTTTCGAGGGCCCCCCTACGAGCAGTACTTC
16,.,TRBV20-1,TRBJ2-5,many,CSARDLGGGPQETQYF,TGCAGTGCTAGAGATTTAGGGGGAGGCCCCCAAGAGACCCAGTACTTC
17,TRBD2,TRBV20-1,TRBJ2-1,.,CSASLAGVPSSYNEQFF,TGCAGTGCTAGTCTAGCGGGTGTCCCCAGCTCCTACAATGAGCAGTTCTTC
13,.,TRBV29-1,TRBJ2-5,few,CSVDLEGGETQYF,TGCAGCGTTGACCTAGAGGGAGGCGAGACCCAGTACTTC
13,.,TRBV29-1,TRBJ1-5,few,CSVATAPDQPQHF,TGCAGCGTCGCCACCGCCCCCGATCAGCCCCAGCATTTT
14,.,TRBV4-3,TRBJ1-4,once,CASSPSGGLEKLFF,TGCGCCAGCAGCCCGAGCGGGGGTCTCGAAAAACTGTTTTTT
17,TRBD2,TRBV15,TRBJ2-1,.,CATSRDQLVAGYNEQFF,TGTGCCACCAGCAGAGATCAGCTGGTAGCGGGCTACAATGAGCAGTTCTTC
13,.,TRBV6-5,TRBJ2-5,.,CASSYSMWRTQYF,TGTGCCAGCAGTTACTCGATGTGGAGGACCCAGTACTTC
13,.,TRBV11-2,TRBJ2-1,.,CASSLKWAYEQFF,TGCGCCAGCAGCTTAAAGTGGGCCTATGAGCAGTTCTTC
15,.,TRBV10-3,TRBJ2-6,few,CAISESVYGANVLTF,TGTGCCATCAGTGAGTCCGTATACGGGGCCAACGTCCTGACTTTC
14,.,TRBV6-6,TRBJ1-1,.,CASSYSLGGTEAFF,TGTGCCAGCAGTTACTCCCTGGGGGGCACTGAAGCTTTCTTT
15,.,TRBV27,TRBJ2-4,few,CASKPRRLAKNIQYF,TGTGCCAGCAAGCCTAGGAGACTAGCCAAAAACATTCAGTACTTC
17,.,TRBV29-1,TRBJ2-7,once,CSARAGGTRSLGYEQYF,TGCAGCGCCCGGGCCGGGGGCACTAGAAGTCTGGGCTACGAGCAGTACTTC
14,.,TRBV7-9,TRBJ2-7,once,CASSLALVPYEQYF,TGTGCCAGCAGCTTGGCACTAGTTCCCTACGAGCAGTACTTC
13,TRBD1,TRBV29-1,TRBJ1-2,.,CSTLKSKGAGYTF,TGCAGCACCCTTAAGTCGAAGGGGGCAGGCTACACCTTC
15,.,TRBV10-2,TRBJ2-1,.,CASRTTEGLGDEQFF,TGCGCCAGCAGGACGACAGAGGGCCTAGGGGATGAGCAGTTCTTC
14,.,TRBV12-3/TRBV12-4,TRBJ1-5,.,CASSYGSRRQPQHF,TGTGCCAGCAGTTATGGGTCCCGGAGGCAGCCCCAGCATTTT
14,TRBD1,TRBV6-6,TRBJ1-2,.,CASSYAVQGGGCTF,TGTGCCAGCAGTTACGCCGTTCAGGGGGGTGGCTGCACCTTC
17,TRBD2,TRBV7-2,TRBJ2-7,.,CASSTRTSGRSSYEQYF,TGTGCCAGCAGTACCCGGACTAGCGGGAGAAGCTCCTACGAGCAGTACTTC
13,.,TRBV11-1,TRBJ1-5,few,CASSLGERQPQHF,TGTGCCAGCAGCTTAGGGGAACGTCAGCCCCAGCATTTT
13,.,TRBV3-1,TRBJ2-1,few,CASSPFMGSEQFF,TGTGCCAGCAGCCCCTTTATGGGCAGCGAGCAGTTCTTC
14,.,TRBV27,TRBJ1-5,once,CASPGPPWIQPQHF,TGTGCCAGCCCCGGGCCCCCCTGGATCCAGCCCCAGCATTTT
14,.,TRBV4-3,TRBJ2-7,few,CASSPNPGVSEQYF,TGCGCCAGCAGCCCGAACCCGGGAGTATCCGAGCAGTACTTC
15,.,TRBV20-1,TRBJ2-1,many,CSAPSVLGVVDEQFF,TGCAGTGCGCCTAGCGTGTTGGGCGTTGTCGATGAGCAGTTCTTC
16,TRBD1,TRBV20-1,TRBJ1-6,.,CSARAGRGRGNSPLHF,TGCAGTGCTAGAGCCGGCAGGGGGCGAGGAAACTCACCCCTCCACTTT
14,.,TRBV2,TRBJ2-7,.,CASKKGLPSYEQYF,TGTGCCAGCAAGAAGGGCCTCCCCTCCTACGAGCAGTACTTC
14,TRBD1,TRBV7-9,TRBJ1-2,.,CAWTGTNENCGYTF,TGTGCCTGGACAGGGACGAACGAAAACTGTGGCTACACCTTC
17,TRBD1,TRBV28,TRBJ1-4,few,CASSPPRQGPTNEKLFF,TGTGCCAGCAGTCCCCCCCGACAGGGCCCTACCAATGAAAAACTGTTTTTT
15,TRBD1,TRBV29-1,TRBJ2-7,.,CSVETGTGVGYEQYF,TGCAGCGTCGAAACCGGGACAGGGGTCGGCTACGAGCAGTACTTC
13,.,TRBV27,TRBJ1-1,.,CASSLKVGTEAFF,TGTGCCAGCAGTTTGAAGGTGGGCACTGAAGCTTTCTTT
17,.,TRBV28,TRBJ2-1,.,CASSRGLGGRTYNEQFF,TGTGCCAGCAGTCGGGGCCTTGGGGGGAGAACCTACAATGAGCAGTTCTTC
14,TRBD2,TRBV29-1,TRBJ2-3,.,CSVEDGRGGDTQYF,TGCAGCGTTGAAGACGGGAGGGGCGGAGATACGCAGTATTTT
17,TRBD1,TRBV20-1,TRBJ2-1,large,CSARQGEGTRGRNEQFF,TGCAGTGCAAGACAGGGCGAGGGCACACGGGGTCGCAATGAGCAGTTCTTC
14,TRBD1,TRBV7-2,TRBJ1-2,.,CASSSHRGNYGYTF,TGTGCCAGCAGCTCTCACAGGGGAAACTATGGCTACACCTTC
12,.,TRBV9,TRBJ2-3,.,CASSVTADTQYF,TGTGCCAGCAGCGTGACTGCAGATACGCAGTATTTT
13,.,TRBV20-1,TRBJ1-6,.,CSASDRIDSPLHF,TGCAGTGCTAGTGACAGGATAGATTCACCCCTCCACTTT
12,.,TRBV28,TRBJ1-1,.,CASSLREAQAFF,TGTGCCAGCAGTTTACGTGAGGCACAAGCTTTCTTT
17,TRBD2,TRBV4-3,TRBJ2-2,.,CASSQDSGGSYTGELFF,TGCGCCAGCAGCCAAGATTCCGGCGGGAGTTACACCGGGGAGCTGTTTTTT
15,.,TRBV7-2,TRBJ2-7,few,CASSLDNGPYYEQYF,TGTGCCAGCAGCCTTGACAACGGCCCTTACTACGAGCAGTACTTC
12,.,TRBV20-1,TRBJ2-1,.,CSASSTKDEQFF,TGCAGTGCTAGTAGTACTAAGGATGAGCAGTTCTTC
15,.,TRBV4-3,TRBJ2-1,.,CASSQDVDRYNEQFF,TGCGCCAGCAGCCAAGATGTAGACCGGTACAATGAGCAGTTCTTC
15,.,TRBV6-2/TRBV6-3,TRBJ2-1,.,CASSPWGAAYNEQFF,TGTGCCAGCAGCCCCTGGGGGGCCGCCTACAATGAGCAGTTCTTC
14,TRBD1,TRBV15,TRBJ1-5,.,CATSRWTGGQPQHF,TGTGCCACCAGCAGGTGGACAGGAGGGCAGCCCCAGCATTTT
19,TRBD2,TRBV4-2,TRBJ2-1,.,CASSQELVAGGGIDNEQFF,TGTGCCAGCAGCCAAGAATTGGTAGCGGGGGGTGGTATCGACAATGAGCAGTTCTTC
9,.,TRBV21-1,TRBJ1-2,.,CAVRVGYTF,TGTGCCGTCAGGGTTGGCTACACCTTC
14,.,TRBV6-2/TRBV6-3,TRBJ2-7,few,CASSPEAGAYEQYF,TGTGCCAGCAGTCCCGAGGCAGGGGCCTACGAGCAGTACTTC
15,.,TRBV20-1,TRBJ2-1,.,CSARDVVFSYNEQFF,TGCAGTGCTAGAGATGTTGTTTTCTCCTACAATGAGCAGTTCTTC
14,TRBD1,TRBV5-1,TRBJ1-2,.,CASSGTGTGVGYTF,TGCGCCAGCAGCGGTACCGGGACAGGGGTTGGCTACACCTTC